The 21 T cell receptor beta chains in this list originate from one sample, sequenced in a study of control samples from healthy donors and cancer patients (dated by TCRdb to between 2020 and 2021). The library relied on the immunoSEQ multiplex PCR assay. TCRdb took over this immuneACCESS table, retaining in-frame rearrangements with V and J assigned. Such tables are incomplete; in checked studies, under half of the missing clones stem from an unresolved V gene, and the remainder is unexplained. The sample table records some 200,000 clones; around 94% of these occur just once. The top ten clones comprise approximately 1.4% of the sample. Sequenced material: blood. Receptors originate from a man aged 45 to 65 in good health.

The chain is built from TRBV6-2 or TRBV6-3 and TRBJ1-3; D may be TRBD1 (5 bases). With 4 bases removed from V and 4 bases from J, the gap between germline ends came to 11 bases. The CDR3 length is 14 residues. Germline V CDR1 and CDR2: MNHEY, SVGEGT. DNA of the CDR3: TGTGCCAGCAGTTTCGGGACTAACGGAAACACCATATATTTT. It specifies CASSFGTNGNTIYF.

The chain joins TRBV29-1 to TRBJ1-1; D is perhaps TRBD1 (6 bases). Germline lookup yields CDR1 SQVTM and CDR2 ANQGSEA. V gave up 7 bases and J gave up 3 bases, with 18 bases separating them. This CDR3 is built from 14 residues. The CDR3 protein is CSGRRHTGHTEAFF. DNA of the CDR3: TGCAGCGGCAGGCGGCACACAGGGCACACTGAAGCTTTCTTT.

This clone has a single count. The chain joins TRBV5-6 to TRBJ1-1; D is perhaps TRBD1 (5 bases). Looked up from germline, CDR1 is SGHDT and CDR2 is YYEEEE. The CDR3 spans 14 residues. V was trimmed by 4 bases and J by 0 bases, leaving 10 bases between them. The CDR3 is CASSPGTVNTEAFF. As DNA, the CDR3 is TGTGCCAGCAGCCCCGGGACGGTGAACACTGAAGCTTTCTTT.

This sequence joins TRBV19 and TRBJ1-3; no firm D call. From germline, CDR1 is LNHDA and CDR2 SQIVND (reference sequence). The CDR3 extends over 15 amino acids. Trimming took off 7 bases at V and 2 bases at J, with 15 bases between the two ends. CDR3 sequence: CASTFGGSPGNTIYF. The DNA of the CDR3 is TGTGCCAGTACCTTCGGTGGCAGCCCTGGAAACACCATATATTTT.

The rearrangement uses TRBV28 and TRBJ2-7, with D possibly TRBD2 on 5 matching bases. The CDR3 length is 12 residues. Germline V gives CDR1 MDHEN, CDR2 SYDVKM. V was cut by 3 bases and J by 7 bases, with 10 bases left in between. CDR3 coding DNA: TGTGCCAGCAGTTTTCTCCCGGGAGAGCAGTACTTC. It codes for CASSFLPGEQYF.

The V and J genes are TRBV19 and TRBJ2-5; tentative D call: TRBD2 (6 bases). This CDR3 comprises 12 residues. The germline gives CDR1 LNHDA, CDR2 SQIVND (reference sequence). Trimming pared 8 bases from V and 5 bases from J, leaving 12 bases between. This chain's CDR3 is CASQTGGETQYF. The CDR3 nucleotides are TGTGCCAGTCAAACAGGAGGGGAGACCCAGTACTTC.

The chain carries TRBV10-1 and TRBJ2-1; D may match TRBD1 or TRBD2 (5 bases each). The CDR3 is made up of 16 amino acids. Germline V gives CDR1 WNHNN, CDR2 SYGVQD (reference sequence). V gave up 6 bases and J gave up 3 bases, with 18 bases separating them. The CDR3 nucleotides are TGCGCCAGCAGCTCTGGCCCGGGACCGAGCTACAATGAGCAGTTCTTC. Encoded protein: CASSSGPGPSYNEQFF.

CDR3 bases: TGTGCCAGCAGCCCGTTGGACAGCCTAGATACGCAGTATTTT. The encoded protein is CASSPLDSLDTQYF. The rearrangement links TRBV7-6 to TRBJ2-3; the D gene is possibly TRBD1 (6 bases). The germline V gene encodes CDR1 SGHVS and CDR2 FNYEAQ. Trimming stripped 5 bases from V and 5 bases from J, with 14 bases between. The CDR3 loop spans 14 amino acids.

The V gene is TRBV19, the J gene TRBJ2-2; 8 nucleotides align to TRBD1. The CDR3 loop spans 15 amino acids. In germline, CDR1 is LNHDA, CDR2 SQIVND (reference sequence). V gave up 7 bases and J gave up 1 base; unmatched junction bases: 5. CDR3 protein: CASTPGTGNTGELFF. The CDR3 nucleotides are TGTGCCAGTACACCCGGGACAGGGAACACCGGGGAGCTGTTTTTT.

V and J are TRBV10-3 and TRBJ1-1; 11 positions match TRBD1. Germline values: CDR1 ENHRY, CDR2 SYGVKD. The CDR3 has 15 residues. V shed 3 bases, J shed 6 bases, and the junction held 6 bases outside the gene matches. CDR3 loop: CAISEWDRGIAEAFF. In DNA form, the CDR3 reads TGTGCCATCAGTGAATGGGACAGGGGGATCGCTGAAGCTTTCTTT.

The chain joins TRBV5-1 to TRBJ1-1, with D possibly being TRBD1 (5 bases). Germline CDR1 reads SGHRS; CDR2 reads YFSETQ. This CDR3 has 15 amino acids. The germline V and J ends were trimmed by 4 bases and 1 base, with 14 bases remaining between them. CDR3 sequence: CASSLSGVRNTEAFF. In DNA, the CDR3 is TGCGCCAGCAGCCTGTCGGGGGTCCGGAACACTGAAGCTTTCTTT.

This chain links TRBV21-1 with TRBJ1-5. TRBV21-1 is an annotated pseudogene. The CDR3 loop spans 12 amino acids. For the CDR3, the DNA is TGTGCCAGCAGCCCCCCCCGTCAGCCCCAGCATTTT. Translation gives CASSPPRQPQHF.

This clone was seen a single time. V is TRBV5-1 and J is TRBJ2-7, with 7 bases fitting TRBD1. V gave up 4 bases and J gave up 2 bases; unmatched junction bases: 3. The CDR3 has 13 residues. CDR1 and CDR2 (germline): SGHRS, YFSETQ. For the CDR3, the DNA is TGCGCCAGCAGCCCGACAGGGACCTACGAGCAGTACGTC. This sequence encodes CASSPTGTYEQYV.

To note about this clone: The junction shows a germline mismatch at one end, possibly a read error. V gene TRBV7-2 combines with J gene TRBJ1-3; D is uncertain. The CDR3 runs 9 residues. Germline V CDR1 and CDR2: SGHTA, FQGNSA. Here the CDR3 DNA reads TGTGCCAGCACCGACCGCGCTGGTTTT. Translating gives CASTDRAGF.

The chain links TRBV6-1 to TRBJ2-7; a possible D gene is TRBD1 (5 bases). The CDR3 is 15 amino acids. Germline lookup yields CDR1 MNHNS and CDR2 SASEGT. Trimming took 1 base from V and 3 from J, leaving 13 bases between them. CDR3 coding DNA: TGTGCCAGCAGTGAAGTTCAGGGAAGGAACTACGAGCAGTACGTC. This encodes CASSEVQGRNYEQYV.

The chain joins TRBV6-5 to TRBJ1-6, with D maybe TRBD1 (5 bases). Germline V gene lookup returns CDR1 MNHEY and CDR2 SVGAGI. The CDR3 extends over 15 amino acids. Between the trimmed V and J ends, which lost 4 bases and 13 bases, there was a span of 20 bases. CDR3 in amino acids: CASSWGRRSASPLHF. In DNA form, the CDR3 reads TGTGCCAGCAGTTGGGGACGGCGATCCGCTTCCCCCCTCCACTTT.

V usage is TRBV2 and J usage is TRBJ2-2; 10 bases are shared with TRBD1. Germline-derived CDR1 and CDR2 are SNHLY and FYNNEI. The CDR3 is 13 amino acids. V shed 9 bases and J 6 bases; nucleotides not matched to a gene: 4. The CDR3 DNA sequence: TGTGCCAGTTCCGGGACAGGGGCCGGGGAGCTGTTTTTT. Protein sequence: CASSGTGAGELFF.

The chain links TRBV5-1 to TRBJ2-3; D might be TRBD2 (5 bases). Germline CDR1 SGHRS, CDR2 YFSETQ. V lost 1 base and J 1 base, leaving 13 bases between the germline ends. The CDR3 consists of 16 residues. Here the CDR3 reads CASSLLSRRGTDTQYF. The DNA for the CDR3 is TGCGCCAGCAGCTTGTTATCCCGGCGGGGCACAGATACGCAGTATTTT.

CDR3 region: CASGGGFVETQYF. CDR3 DNA sequence: TGTGCCAGCGGAGGGGGCTTCGTGGAGACCCAGTACTTC. The chain employs TRBV2 and TRBJ2-5; maybe TRBD1 (7 bases). Germline values: CDR1 SNHLY, CDR2 FYNNEI. V lost 8 bases, J lost 5 bases, and 15 bases lay in between. The CDR3 length is 13 residues.

The chain links TRBV5-1 to TRBJ2-5, with D possibly TRBD2 on 5 matching bases. Per germline, CDR1 SGHRS and CDR2 YFSETQ. The CDR3 totals 14 residues. V shed 2 bases and J shed 5 bases, with 13 bases lying between them. CDR3 nucleotide sequence: TGCGCCAGCAGCTTCCATAACGAGCGGGAGACCCAGTACTTC. This sequence encodes CASSFHNERETQYF.

This chain joins TRBV9 and TRBJ2-5; D is ambiguous. This CDR3 comprises 14 residues. Germline CDR1 reads SGDLS; CDR2 reads YYNGEE. V lost 2 bases and J lost 2, with 10 bases in between. The CDR3 DNA sequence: TGTGCCAGCAGCGTTGACTGGGGTCAAGAGACCCAGTACTTC. As protein: CASSVDWGQETQYF.